This T cell receptor (beta chain) comes out of a study of T cell responses to AZD1222 COVID-19 vaccine. Measured with immunoSEQ multiplex PCR; TCRdb has only the in-frame clones, and not every one. This sample has 130,000 to 150,000 clones; roughly 90% occur once, and the top ten carry less than 2.5%. CDR1 SNHLY and CDR2 FYNNEI come from the germline V gene. This CDR3 contains 15 residues. The V and J ends lost 4 bases and 0 bases, in that order; junction bases with no gene match: 4. Sample: peripheral blood, taken 28 days after the second AZD1222 dose. The genes are TRBV2 and TRBJ1-1, with 8 bases fitting TRBD1. This TCR was sampled from an adult who received the AZD1222 COVID-19 vaccine. The CDR3 reads CASSGRDRMNTEAFF. The DNA for the CDR3 is TGTGCCAGCAGTGGCCGGGACAGGATGAACACTGAAGCTTTCTTT.